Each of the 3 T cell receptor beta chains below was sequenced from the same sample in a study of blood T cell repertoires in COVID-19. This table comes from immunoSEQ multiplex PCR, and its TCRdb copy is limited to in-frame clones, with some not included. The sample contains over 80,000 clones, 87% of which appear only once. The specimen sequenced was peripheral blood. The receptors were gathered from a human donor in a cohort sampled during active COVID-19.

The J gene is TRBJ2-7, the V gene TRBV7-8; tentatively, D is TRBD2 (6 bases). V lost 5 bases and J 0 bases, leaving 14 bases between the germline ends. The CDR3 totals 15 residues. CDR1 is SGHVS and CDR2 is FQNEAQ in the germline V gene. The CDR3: CASSARRVRSYEQYF. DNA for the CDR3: TGTGCCAGCAGCGCCAGGAGGGTCCGCTCCTACGAGCAGTACTTC. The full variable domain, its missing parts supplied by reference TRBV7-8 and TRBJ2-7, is GAGVSQSPRYKVAKRGQDVALRCDPISGHVSLFWYQQALGQGPEFLTYFQNEAQLDKSGLPSDRFFAERPEGSVSTLKIQRTQQEDSAVYLCASSARRVRSYEQYFGPGTRLTVT.

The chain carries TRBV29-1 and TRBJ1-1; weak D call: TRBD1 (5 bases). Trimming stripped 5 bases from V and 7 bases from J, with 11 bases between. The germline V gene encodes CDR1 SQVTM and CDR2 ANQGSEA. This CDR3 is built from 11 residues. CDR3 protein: CSVWGVGEAFF. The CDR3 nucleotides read TGCAGCGTTTGGGGGGTAGGTGAAGCTTTCTTT.

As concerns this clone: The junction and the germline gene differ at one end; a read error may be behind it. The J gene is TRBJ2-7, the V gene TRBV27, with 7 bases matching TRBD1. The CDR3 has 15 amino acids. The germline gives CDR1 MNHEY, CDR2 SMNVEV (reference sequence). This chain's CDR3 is CASRPGQRSSHEQYF. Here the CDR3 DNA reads TGTGCCAGCAGACCGGGACAGAGGTCCTCCCACGAGCAGTACTTC.